The T cell receptor (beta chain) described here comes from a study of cytomegalovirus exposure and HLA in healthy donors. Points on this clone: Its antigen remains unidentified.

Per germline, CDR1 LGHNA and CDR2 YNFKEQ. CDR3 length: 16 amino acids. V lost 0 bases, J lost 6 bases, and 15 bases lay in between. Study-wide points: Reported results showed that the classifier diagnosed cytomegalovirus status with high specificity and sensitivity. According to an earlier analysis, most TCR beta V segments yielded productive rearrangements about 87% or about 30% of the time. It was in a later analysis that TCR association rates were seen to vary by HLA locus, highest for DRB1 and lowest for HLA-C.

It was with 60 Vbeta and 13 Jbeta primers that the PCR ran. Profiling relied on immunoSEQ multiplex PCR, and the TCRdb table lists in-frame clones only, not all of them. The table lists about 210,000 clones, over 75% of them singletons. The sequence came from a woman in her forties or fifties in good health and CMV-seropositive. Material for sequencing was PBMCs. This chain connects TRBV4-2 to TRBJ2-4, with a weak D call TRBD1 (6 bases). For the CDR3, the DNA is TGTGCCAGCAGCCAAGATTTGCAGGGGTCTTTAAACATTCAGTACTTC. Residues: CASSQDLQGSLNIQYF.